This TCR beta chain was found in a study of blood T cell repertoires in COVID-19. For the study at large: Donors in the United States, Italy and Spain gave samples during acute or convalescent COVID-19. In each case, the material was cDNA or gDNA derived from T cells, B-cell-depleted T cells, or PBMCs.

The data were produced by immunoSEQ multiplex PCR, yet TCRdb's version contains in-frame clones alone and is incomplete. The data hold some 48,000 clones, with over 65% observed a single time. V shed 1 base and J 4 bases; nucleotides not matched to a gene: 4. The CDR3 loop spans 14 amino acids. CDR1 and CDR2 (germline): SGDLS, YYNGEE. The specimen sequenced was peripheral blood. The V and J genes are TRBV9 and TRBJ2-7, with 8 nucleotides matching TRBD2. The receptor's source is a woman aged 60-70 years with acute or convalescent COVID-19. CDR3 nucleotides: TGTGCCAGCAGCGTAATAAGCGGGAGATACGAGCAGTACTTC. Encoded protein: CASSVISGRYEQYF. Full variable domain (missing parts from reference TRBV9 and TRBJ2-7): DSGVTQTPKHLITATGQRVTLRCSPRSGDLSVYWYQQSLDQGLQFLIQYYNGEERAKGNILERFSAQQFPDLHSELNLSSLELGDSALYFCASSVISGRYEQYFGPGTRLTVT.